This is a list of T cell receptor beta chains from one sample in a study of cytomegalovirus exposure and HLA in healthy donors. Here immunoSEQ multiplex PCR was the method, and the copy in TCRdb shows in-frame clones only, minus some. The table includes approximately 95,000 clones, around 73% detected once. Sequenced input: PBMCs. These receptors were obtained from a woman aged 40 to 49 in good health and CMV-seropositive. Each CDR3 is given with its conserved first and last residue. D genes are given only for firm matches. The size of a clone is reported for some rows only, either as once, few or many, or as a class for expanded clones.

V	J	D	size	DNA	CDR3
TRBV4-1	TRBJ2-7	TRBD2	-	TGCGCCAGCAGCCAGCGACTAGCGGGAGAATACGAGCAGTACTTC	CASSQRLAGEYEQYF
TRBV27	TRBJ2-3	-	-	TGTGCCAGCAGTCTCACGCGGACAGATACGCAGTATTTT	CASSLTRTDTQYF
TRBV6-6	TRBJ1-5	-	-	TGTGCCAGCAACACGGGGGATTTTAGCAATCAGCCCCAGCATTTT	CASNTGDFSNQPQHF
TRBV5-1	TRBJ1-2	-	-	TGCGCCAGCACGACCCGGTATCAGGGGAACTATGGCTACACCTTC	CASTTRYQGNYGYTF
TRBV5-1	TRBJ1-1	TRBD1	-	TGCGCCAGCAGCTTCACCGGGACAGGGGGCACTGAAGCTTTCTTT	CASSFTGTGGTEAFF
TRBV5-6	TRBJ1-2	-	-	TGTGCCAGCAGCTTGGCGTGGGGCGCGATCGGCTATGGCTACACCTTC	CASSLAWGAIGYGYTF
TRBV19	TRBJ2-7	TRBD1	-	TGTGCCAGTAGTATAGTAGGAGGGACAGGCAACGAGCAGTACTTC	CASSIVGGTGNEQYF
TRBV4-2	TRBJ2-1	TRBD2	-	TGTGCCAGCAGCCAAGATTCTTGGCTAGCGGGGCTCGGGGCCTACAATGAGCAGTTCTTC	CASSQDSWLAGLGAYNEQFF
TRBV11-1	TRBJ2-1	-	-	TGTGCCAGCAGCCTAACAGGGAACTCCTACAATGAGCAGTTCTTC	CASSLTGNSYNEQFF
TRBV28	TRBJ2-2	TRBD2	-	TGTGCCAGCAGTGACCCGACTAGCGGGAGTGACGGGGAGCTGTTTTTT	CASSDPTSGSDGELFF
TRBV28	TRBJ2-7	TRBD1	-	TGTGCCAGCAGTTCCCCCGGGACAGTATACGAGCAGTACTTC	CASSSPGTVYEQYF
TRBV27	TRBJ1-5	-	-	TGTGCCAGCAGTTTGGGGCTGGAAAGCAATCAGCCCCAGCATTTT	CASSLGLESNQPQHF
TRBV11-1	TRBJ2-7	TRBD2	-	TGTGCCAGCAGCTCCCAAAGAGCCCGGGGACTAGCGGGGAACTACGAGCAGTACTTC	CASSSQRARGLAGNYEQYF
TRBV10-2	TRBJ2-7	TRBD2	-	TGCGCCAGCAGGATAGCGGGTTACCCCTACGAGCAGTACTTC	CASRIAGYPYEQYF
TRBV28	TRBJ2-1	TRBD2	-	TGTGCCAGCACCCGCGGGGGGGTTTACAATGAGCAGTTCTTC	CASTRGGVYNEQFF
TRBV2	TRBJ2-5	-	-	TGTGCCAGCAGTGTTCCCCCACAGGGTTCGGAGACCCAGTACTTC	CASSVPPQGSETQYF
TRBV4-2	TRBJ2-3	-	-	TGTGCCAGCAGCCAAGTGGCCACAGGCACAGATACGCAGTATTTT	CASSQVATGTDTQYF
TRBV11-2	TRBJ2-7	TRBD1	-	TGTGCCAGCAGCCAATTAGACAGGGTCTACGAGCAGTACTTC	CASSQLDRVYEQYF
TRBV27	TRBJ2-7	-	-	TGTGCCAGCAGTTTCCGGGGCTACGAGCAGTACTTC	CASSFRGYEQYF
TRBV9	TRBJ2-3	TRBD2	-	TGTGCCAGCAGCGTAGAGGGACTACCCCTCGCAGATACGCAGTATTTT	CASSVEGLPLADTQYF
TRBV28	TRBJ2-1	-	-	TGTGCCAGCAGTTTGAGTACTAGTGAGCAGTTCTTC	CASSLSTSEQFF
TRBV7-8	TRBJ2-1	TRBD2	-	TGTGCCAGCAGCTTAGGAGGCGGGAGTAGTACCTACAATGAGCAGTTCTTC	CASSLGGGSSTYNEQFF
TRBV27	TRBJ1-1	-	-	TGTGCCAGCAGGGGGGGGCCGGAAGTTTCGGGCACTGAAGCTTTCTTT	CASRGGPEVSGTEAFF
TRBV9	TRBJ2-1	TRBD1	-	TGTGCCAGCAGCGCGGGACAGGCCTACAATGAGCAGTTCTTC	CASSAGQAYNEQFF
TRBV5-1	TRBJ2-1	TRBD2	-	TGCGCCAGCAGCTTGGCTAGCGGCTCCTACAATGAGCAGTTCTTC	CASSLASGSYNEQFF
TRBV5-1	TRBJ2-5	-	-	TGTGCCAGCAGCTTTGAGGGCGCCGGGACCCAGTACTTC	CASSFEGAGTQYF
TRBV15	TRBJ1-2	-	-	TGTGCCACCAGCAGAGATGTCACAGGGAGCAGGGGAAGCTTC	CATSRDVTGSRGSF
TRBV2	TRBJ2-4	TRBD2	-	TGTGCCAGCAGTGAAGACCCCCTAGCGGGATTTCAAAACATTCAGTACTTC	CASSEDPLAGFQNIQYF
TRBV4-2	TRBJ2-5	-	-	TGTGCCAGCAGCCAAGTGGAGGGGGCCCAAGAGACCCAGTACTTC	CASSQVEGAQETQYF
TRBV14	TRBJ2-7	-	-	TGTGCCAGCAGCCTTTCCCCGGGGATGTACGAGCAGTACTTC	CASSLSPGMYEQYF
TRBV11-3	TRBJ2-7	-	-	TGTGCCAGCAGTTGGAGCAGTGACGAGCAGTACTTC	CASSWSSDEQYF
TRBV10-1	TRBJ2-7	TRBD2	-	TGCGCCAGCAGTGGTTGGTCCAGCGGGAGGTCCTACGAGCAGTACTTC	CASSGWSSGRSYEQYF
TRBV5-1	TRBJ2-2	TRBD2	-	TGCGCCAGCAGCCCTCCGGGACTAGCGGGGGGGCGAACCGGGGAGCTGTTTTTT	CASSPPGLAGGRTGELFF
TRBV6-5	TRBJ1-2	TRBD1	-	TGTGCCAGCAGCCCCACAGGGGAGAGCTATGGCTACACCTTC	CASSPTGESYGYTF
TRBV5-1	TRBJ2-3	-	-	TGCGCCAGCAGCTTGGTTGCGGGGAGGGATACGCAGTATTTT	CASSLVAGRDTQYF
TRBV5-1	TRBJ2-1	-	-	TGCGCCAGCAGCTTTTTGGGGGGGGCCGAAGGGATCCTGATCTTC	CASSFLGGAEGILIF
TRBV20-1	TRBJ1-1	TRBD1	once	TGCAGTGCCCCCCGACAGGGATGGGCTTTCTTT	CSAPRQGWAFF
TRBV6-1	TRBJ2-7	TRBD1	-	TGTGCCAGCAGTGCTACATCGACAGGGTACGAGCAGTACTTC	CASSATSTGYEQYF
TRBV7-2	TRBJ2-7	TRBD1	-	TGTGCCAGCAGCTTTGTCGGGACAGGGGGCGACGAGCAGTACTTC	CASSFVGTGGDEQYF
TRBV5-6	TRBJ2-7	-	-	TGTGCCAGCAGCTTGGTGGACTGGGGAGGCGAGCAGTACTTC	CASSLVDWGGEQYF
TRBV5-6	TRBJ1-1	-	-	TGTGCCAGCAGCTTTTACGAGCGGCAGACAGGTCGACCTGAAGCTTTCTTT	CASSFYERQTGRPEAFF
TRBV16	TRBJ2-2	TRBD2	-	TGTGCCAGCAGCCAGGGCACTAGCGGGAGTTCGTTTGGCGGGGAGCTGTTTTTT	CASSQGTSGSSFGGELFF
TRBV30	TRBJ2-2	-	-	TGTGCCTGGACCGCCGGGACATCGAACACCGGGGAGCTGTTTTTT	CAWTAGTSNTGELFF
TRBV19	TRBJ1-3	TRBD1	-	TGTGCCAGCAGACGGACAGGGGGTGGAAACACCATATATTTT	CASRRTGGGNTIYF
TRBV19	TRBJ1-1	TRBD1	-	TGTGCCTCCGACCCCGGGGACAGGGGGAACACTGAAGCTTTCTTT	CASDPGDRGNTEAFF
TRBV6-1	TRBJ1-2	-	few	TGTGCCAGCAGTTATTATGGCTACACCTTC	CASSYYGYTF
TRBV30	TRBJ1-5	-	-	TGTGCCTGGAGTAATGAGTCATATAGCAATCAGCCCCAGCATTTT	CAWSNESYSNQPQHF
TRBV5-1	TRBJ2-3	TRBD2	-	TGCGCCAGCAGCCCCGGACTAGCGAGCACAGATACGCAGTATTTT	CASSPGLASTDTQYF